These 2 T cell receptor beta chains were sequenced from one sample in a study of blood T cell repertoires in COVID-19 (dated by TCRdb to 2019 to 2021). Receptor libraries were prepared by the immunoSEQ multiplex PCR assay. TCRdb's version of the immuneACCESS table is confined to in-frame rearrangements and falls short of the full clone set. An unresolved V gene accounts for under half of the shortfall where checked; the remainder is of unknown origin. Counted in this sample were some 120,000 clones; 75% to 90% of them appeared once. About 18% of the sample lies in the top ten. Sequencing input: peripheral blood. These receptors came from a human donor with acute or convalescent COVID-19. The donor label of this sample is uncertain.

This chain joins TRBV23-1 and TRBJ1-4; 7 bases match TRBD1. TRBV23-1 counts as an open reading frame of uncertain function. The CDR3 contains 17 residues. V lost 0 bases to trimming and J lost 6 bases; unmatched junction nucleotides: 10. This CDR3 is CASSQSKGAGSHEKLFF. The DNA for the CDR3 is TGCGCCAGCAGTCAATCGAAGGGGGCGGGGTCCCATGAAAAACTGTTTTTT.

The CDR3 region is CASSLPRGSRNQPQHF. The CDR3 nucleotides are TGTGCCAGCAGCTTACCAAGAGGGTCTAGGAATCAGCCCCAGCATTTT. The chain couples TRBV7-3 to TRBJ1-5; no clear D gene. Trimming removed 2 bases at V and 4 bases at J, with 15 bases between. CDR1 and CDR2 from the germline V gene are SGHTA and FQGTGA. The CDR3 extends over 16 amino acids.